This T cell receptor beta chain is from a study of blood T cell repertoires in COVID-19 (TCRdb year 2020). In terms of the full investigation: Samples from collaborators originated in the United States, Italy and Spain and spanned both the acute and convalescent phases of COVID-19. Nearly every sample came with metadata listing a de-identified subject ID, COVID-19 status, age in years and sex. The material from the prospective study consisted of cDNA or gDNA derived from T cells, B-cell-depleted T cells, or PBMCs. Subjects who had been exposed to COVID-19, were actively infected with it, or had recovered from it provided the deeply sampled blood TCRbeta repertoires that made up the dataset. Where available, HLA class I and class II types were obtained from metadata supplied by the sample provider rather than from assay-based typing. Samples were obtained from the ongoing ImmuneRACE study (first 160 participants) and from 1,000 to 1,500 subjects provided by 6 global collaborators. The repertoires were made available in a free public database intended to serve as a resource for research on the immune response to SARS-CoV-2.

TCRbeta CDR3 regions were amplified from genomic DNA by means of the immunoSEQ Assay, a bias-controlled multiplex PCR. The authors processed their data as follows. The number of nucleated cells in each sample was estimated by amplification of reference gene primers within the assay. To quantify the absolute abundance of each unique TCRbeta CDR3 rearrangement, sequence reads were collapsed and filtered. Productive Simpson clonality was computed per sample as the square root of Simpson's diversity index over productive rearrangements. TCRdb holds this immuneACCESS table with in-frame rearrangements only. Some clones are missing; in checked studies, unresolved V genes explain under half, and the rest has no known cause. V and J calls and clone size are copied from that table; D and trimming were computed from the DNA. A total of 200,000 to 250,000 clones appear in this sample, roughly 90% of them only once. The ten largest clones take up around 2.2% of the sample.

In regard to this clone: The antigen it recognizes is unknown. It has no much larger one-base neighbor in the sample; base qualities were not kept.

Its CDR3 holds 14 amino acids, cysteine through phenylalanine. Only the CDR3 DNA is retained, 42 bases long and in frame from the first base. Trimming removed 2 bases from V and 3 bases from J; the gene matches leave 3 bases unexplained. The germline V gene sets CDR1 to ENHRY and CDR2 to SYGVKD. Summary of the overall study and its limitations: Clinical and demographic metadata were provided uncurated, with the amount varying by source and participant.

The collaborating institutions used their own protocols to collect whole blood in K2EDTA tubes. Collaborator samples were shipped for TCRbeta analysis as frozen whole blood, isolated PBMCs, or DNA extracted from either sample type. Recombination joined TRBV10-3 with TRBJ1-2, with 7 junctional bases fitting TRBD1. This sequence was found in a woman aged 50 to 60 with acute or convalescent COVID-19. The sample was peripheral blood. The CDR3: CAISETGVDYGYTF. The bases are TGTGCCATCAGTGAGACAGGGGTTGACTATGGCTACACCTTC.